These 23 T cell receptor beta chains were sequenced from one sample in a study of blood T cell repertoires in COVID-19. Using immunoSEQ multiplex PCR, the repertoire was profiled, and TCRdb retains in-frame clones only, with some absent. The table records about 230,000 clones, roughly 88% of them present only once. The sequenced sample was peripheral blood. The receptors derive from a man aged 35 to 55 who had recovered from COVID-19.

The rearrangement joins TRBV7-2 to TRBJ1-1; the D is unclear. Trimming cost V 6 bases and J 11 bases, with 16 bases left between them. Germline loops: CDR1 SGHTA, CDR2 FQGNSA. The CDR3 sequence is 12 residues long. CDR3 sequence reads: CASSQAGGEAFF. CDR3 sequence (DNA): TGTGCCAGCAGTCAAGCGGGCGGGGAGGCTTTCTTT.

This chain connects TRBV5-1 to TRBJ2-1, with 16 bases identical to TRBD2. Germline-derived CDR1 and CDR2 are SGHRS and YFSETQ. CDR3 length: 17 residues. J lost 9 bases, V lost 0 bases, and 6 bases had no gene match. The CDR3 is CASSLAPGLAGGGEQFF. The CDR3 DNA reads TGCGCCAGCAGCTTGGCTCCGGGACTAGCGGGAGGGGGTGAGCAGTTCTTC.

CDR3 residues: CASREDRHYGYTF. Written as DNA, the CDR3 is TGTGCCAGTAGAGAAGACAGACACTATGGCTACACCTTC. V usage is TRBV19 and J usage is TRBJ1-2; D might be TRBD1 (5 bases). Trimming stripped 6 bases from V and 3 bases from J, with 11 bases between. This CDR3 has 13 residues. The V gene's germline CDR1 is LNHDA and CDR2 SQIVND (reference sequence).

The chain couples TRBV4-3 to TRBJ1-1; the D gene is possibly TRBD1 (6 bases). V lost 2 bases, J lost 7 bases, and 14 bases lay in between. Germline V gene lookup returns CDR1 LGHNA and CDR2 YSLEER. CDR3 size: 14 residues. The DNA of the CDR3 is TGCGCCAGCAGCCAAACCCACCGGGACATTGAAGCTTTCTTT. This codes for CASSQTHRDIEAFF.

About this clone: Germline is not matched at one junction end, which may reflect a read error. This rearrangement joins TRBV20-1 to TRBJ1-2; D unclear. CDR3 length: 11 amino acids. Germline V gene sequence: CDR1 DFQATT, CDR2 SNEGSKA (reference sequence). The CDR3 sequence: CSARALLRDQF. As DNA, the CDR3 is TGCAGTGCTAGGGCCTTGTTGCGGGATCAGTTC.

The V gene is TRBV30, the J gene TRBJ1-4; the D gene is possibly TRBD1 (5 bases). V gave up 5 bases and J gave up 5 bases, with 6 bases separating them. The CDR3 runs to 11 residues. Germline V lookup: CDR1 GTSNPN, CDR2 SVGIG (reference sequence). CDR3 in DNA: TGTGCCTGGGACAGAAATGAAAAACTGTTTTTT. It codes for CAWDRNEKLFF.

This chain uses TRBV14 with TRBJ2-3; TRBD1 aligns across 8 bases. CDR1 SGHDN and CDR2 FVKESK come from the germline V gene. This CDR3 has 14 residues. V shed 2 bases and J 5 bases; nucleotides not matched to a gene: 3. The CDR3 bases are TGTGCCAGCAGCCAACAGGGGGCCCAAGATACGCAGTATTTT. Encoded protein: CASSQQGAQDTQYF.

This clone was observed a single time. This chain uses TRBV30 with TRBJ2-5; maybe TRBD1 (7 bases). Germline V gene sequence: CDR1 GTSNPN, CDR2 SVGIG (reference sequence). Trimming left V 3 bases short and J 5 bases short, with 19 bases between. CDR3 length: 15 residues. CDR3 amino acids: CAWRAGQIRWETQYF. The CDR3 nucleotides are TGTGCCTGGAGGGCGGGACAGATTCGGTGGGAGACCCAGTACTTC.

The V and J genes are TRBV7-2 and TRBJ2-3, with D possibly TRBD1 on 6 matching bases. Germline V CDR1 and CDR2: SGHTA, FQGNSA. V was trimmed by 5 bases and J by 7 bases, leaving 13 bases between them. The CDR3 extends over 13 amino acids. CDR3 DNA sequence: TGTGCCAGCAGCCCGAACAGGGTGAATACGCAGTATTTT. It is translated as CASSPNRVNTQYF.

This clone was seen a single time. The chain links TRBV6-2 or TRBV6-3 to TRBJ1-6, with D possibly being TRBD1 (6 bases). The V gene lost 6 bases and the J gene lost 9 bases, with 21 bases spanning the gap. The CDR3 is 16 amino acids. Germline V lookup: CDR1 MNHEY, CDR2 SVGEGT. The CDR3 DNA sequence: TGTGCCAGCAGCGAACCCCCGGGACAATTGGGTTCACCCCTCCACTTT. It is translated as CASSEPPGQLGSPLHF.

This clone has only a few counts. This sample also contains other DNA sequences that code for the same CDR3. The rearrangement links TRBV19 to TRBJ1-5; tentative D call: TRBD1 (5 bases). This CDR3 comprises 15 residues. Germline loops: CDR1 LNHDA, CDR2 SQIVND (reference sequence). V lost 1 base and J lost 5, with 12 bases in between. The DNA for the CDR3 is TGTGCCAGTAGTATAGTCGGGGGTTTCGATCAGCCCCAGCATTTT. Protein product: CASSIVGGFDQPQHF.

CDR3 nucleotides: TGTGCCTCCGACCGGGACAGGGGTTATGGCTACACCTTC. This sequence encodes CASDRDRGYGYTF. This chain links TRBV30 with TRBJ1-2; 10 bases agree with TRBD1. The CDR3 extends over 13 amino acids. CDR1 and CDR2 (germline): GTSNPN, SVGIG (reference sequence). Germline trimming cut 7 bases from V and 5 bases from J; bases unmatched to any gene: 7.

V gene TRBV30 combines with J gene TRBJ2-7; 8 bases match TRBD1. Germline assignment: CDR1 GTSNPN and CDR2 SVGIG (reference sequence). V lost 3 bases to trimming and J lost 2 bases; unmatched junction nucleotides: 12. This CDR3 has 16 residues. CDR3 DNA: TGTGCCTGGAGCCCATACCGGGACAGGCTCACCTACGAGCAGTACTTC. Translating it yields CAWSPYRDRLTYEQYF.

The rearrangement links TRBV5-5 to TRBJ1-2; D possibly corresponds to TRBD1 (6 bases). Trimming removed 4 bases at V and 4 bases at J, with 20 bases between. CDR3 length: 16 amino acids. CDR1 is SGHKS, CDR2 YYEKEE, per germline (reference sequence). CDR3 sequence: CASSTEHSRTAYGYTF. The CDR3 coding sequence is TGTGCCAGCAGCACCGAACACTCAAGGACAGCCTATGGCTACACCTTC.

The chain carries TRBV3-1 (or the pseudogene TRBV3-2) and TRBJ2-5; D perhaps matches TRBD2 (5 bases). CDR1 LGHDT and CDR2 YNNKEL come from the germline V gene (reference sequence). V lost 3 bases to trimming and J lost 4 bases, with 15 bases between them. The CDR3 has 15 amino acids. CDR3: CASSHNLAAGETQYF. CDR3 bases: TGTGCCAGCAGCCATAACTTGGCCGCGGGAGAGACCCAGTACTTC.

This clone was observed a handful of times. This same CDR3 is encoded by further DNA sequences in the sample. The rearrangement uses TRBV29-1 and TRBJ1-1; D is possibly TRBD1 (6 bases). V was clipped by 6 bases and J by 2 bases, with 13 bases between them. The germline V gene has CDR1 SQVTM and CDR2 ANQGSEA. The CDR3 loop spans 13 amino acids. The CDR3 DNA follows: TGCAGCGTGGTACGACAGGCCAACACTGAAGCTTTCTTT. It is translated as CSVVRQANTEAFF.

The chain joins TRBV9 to TRBJ1-2, with D possibly being TRBD1 (6 bases). V gave up 3 bases and J gave up 1 base, with 16 bases separating them. This CDR3 spans 16 amino acids. The germline gives CDR1 SGDLS, CDR2 YYNGEE. CDR3 amino acids: CASSARTARFNYGYTF. The CDR3 DNA reads TGTGCCAGCAGCGCCCGGACAGCTAGATTTAACTATGGCTACACCTTC.

The chain has TRBV18 and TRBJ2-5; 7 bases agree with TRBD1. V was pared by 6 bases and J by 1 base, with 8 bases of the junction left unmatched. Germline V gives CDR1 KGHSH, CDR2 LQKENI. This CDR3 has 15 amino acids. The CDR3 DNA reads as TGTGCCAGCTCTGCCCAGGGGGACCTCCAAGAGACCCAGTACTTC. Protein sequence: CASSAQGDLQETQYF.

The chain has TRBV11-2 and TRBJ2-7, with D perhaps matching TRBD2 (5 bases). Germline assignment: CDR1 SGHAT and CDR2 FQNNGV. V lost 4 bases and J 6 bases, leaving 28 bases between the germline ends. The CDR3 spans 18 residues. CDR3 sequence reads: CASSSEGIGRFVRGEQYF. DNA for the CDR3: TGTGCCAGCAGCTCAGAGGGAATCGGAAGGTTCGTCCGGGGCGAGCAGTACTTC.

This chain uses TRBV3-1 (or the pseudogene TRBV3-2) with TRBJ2-3; 8 bases line up with TRBD2. The CDR3 runs to 14 residues. V was pared by 4 bases and J by 3 bases, with 3 bases of the junction left unmatched. Germline V CDR1 and CDR2: LGHDT, YNNKEL (reference sequence). The CDR3 reads CASSPSGPTDTQYF. The CDR3 region has the DNA TGTGCCAGCAGCCCTAGCGGGCCGACAGATACGCAGTATTTT.

The chain uses TRBV5-4 and TRBJ2-6; D possibly corresponds to TRBD1 (6 bases). V dropped 1 base and J dropped 4 bases, with 12 bases sitting between them. The CDR3 is 16 residues long. In germline, CDR1 is SGHNT, CDR2 YYREEE (reference sequence). The CDR3 DNA follows: TGTGCCAGCAGCTTGCCAGGGGATCCCGGGGCCAACGTCCTGACTTTC. This encodes CASSLPGDPGANVLTF.

The rearrangement joins TRBV11-3 to TRBJ2-5; TRBD2 agrees at 7 bases. The CDR3 length is 13 residues. Germline V gene sequence: CDR1 SGHNT, CDR2 YENEEA. J lost 5 bases, V lost 3 bases, and 3 bases had no gene match. The CDR3 sequence: CASSFGGGETQYF. CDR3 DNA sequence: TGTGCCAGCAGCTTCGGGGGAGGGGAGACCCAGTACTTC.

The chain combines TRBV4-3 with TRBJ1-2; D gene ambiguous. Looked up from germline, CDR1 is LGHNA and CDR2 is YSLEER. CDR3 length equals 16 residues. Between the trimmed V and J ends, which lost 0 bases and 4 bases, there was a span of 15 bases. The CDR3 DNA reads TGCGCCAGCAGCCAAGATATCTCCGGGAGCCTCTATGGCTACACCTTC. It yields the protein CASSQDISGSLYGYTF.